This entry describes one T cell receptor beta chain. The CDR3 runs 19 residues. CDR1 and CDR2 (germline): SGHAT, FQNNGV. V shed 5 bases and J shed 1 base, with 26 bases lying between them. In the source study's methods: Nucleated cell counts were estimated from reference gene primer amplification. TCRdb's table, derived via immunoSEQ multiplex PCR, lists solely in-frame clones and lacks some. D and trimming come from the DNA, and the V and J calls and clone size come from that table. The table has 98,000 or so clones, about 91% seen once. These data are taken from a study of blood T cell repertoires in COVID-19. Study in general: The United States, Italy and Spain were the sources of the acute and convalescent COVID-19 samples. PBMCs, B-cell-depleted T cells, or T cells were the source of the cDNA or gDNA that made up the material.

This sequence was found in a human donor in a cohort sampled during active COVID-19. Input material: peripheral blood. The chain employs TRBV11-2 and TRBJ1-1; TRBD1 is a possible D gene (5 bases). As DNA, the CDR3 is TGTGCCAGCAGCCCACGGGGACTCCCACGATTTACCCCGAACACTGAAGCTTTCTTT. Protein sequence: CASSPRGLPRFTPNTEAFF.